The next 19 T cell receptor beta chains were all read from a single sample in a study of early stage breast cancer tumors. Assay used: immunoSEQ multiplex PCR; TCRdb lists only in-frame clones, some missing. The sample consists of about 31,000 clones, 74% of them appearing once. Material: breast tumor tissue. These receptors all come from a person under 45 with breast cancer.

The chain joins TRBV7-2 to TRBJ2-3; TRBD2 matches 8 bases. The CDR3 consists of 17 residues. The J segment lost 0 bases and the V segment lost 1 base, leaving 6 bases of the junction unmatched. The germline CDR1 and CDR2 sequences are SGHTA and FQGNSA. In DNA, the CDR3 is TGTGCCAGCAGCTTAGGAAGCGGGGGTGCTAGCACAGATACGCAGTATTTT. It encodes CASSLGSGGASTDTQYF.

J is TRBJ1-3 and V is TRBV7-9, with 7 bases matching TRBD1. Per the germline V gene, CDR1 is SEHNR and CDR2 is FQNEAQ (reference sequence). V lost 5 bases and J lost 1; bases outside the gene matches: 8. The CDR3 runs to 16 residues. CDR3 sequence reads: CASSRTGESSGNTIYF. In DNA, the CDR3 is TGTGCCAGCAGCCGCACAGGGGAGAGTTCTGGAAACACCATATATTTT.

A few counts support this clone. The gene calls are TRBV27 and TRBJ1-5, with no clear D. The length of the CDR3 is 14 residues. Germline V CDR1 and CDR2: MNHEY, SMNVEV (reference sequence). V gave up 7 bases and J gave up 2 bases, with 12 bases separating them. The CDR3 sequence is CASTKRFGNQPQHF. DNA for the CDR3: TGTGCCAGCACCAAGAGGTTTGGCAATCAGCCCCAGCATTTT.

V gene TRBV14 combines with J gene TRBJ1-2, with D unresolved. The CDR3 covers 17 residues. Germline V gives CDR1 SGHDN, CDR2 FVKESK. Trimming cost V 0 bases and J 0 bases, with 14 bases left between them. CDR3 DNA sequence: TGTGCCAGCAGCCAAGATTTCAGCGACACCGCTAACTATGGCTACACCTTC. Translation: CASSQDFSDTANYGYTF.

The chain joins TRBV5-4 to TRBJ2-7; a possible D gene is TRBD1 (8 bases). The length of the CDR3 is 17 residues. Trimming pared 6 bases from V and 3 bases from J, leaving 25 bases between. Germline CDR1 and CDR2: SGHNT and YYREEE (reference sequence). DNA of the CDR3: TGTGCCAGCAACGACTATGGACAGGGAGGGTTCGGCTACGAGCAGTACTTC. This codes for CASNDYGQGGFGYEQYF.

The V gene is TRBV7-8, the J gene TRBJ1-1, with 7 bases aligning to TRBD1. V dropped 5 bases and J dropped 2; count of bases not matched to a gene: 5. The CDR3 loop spans 14 amino acids. Per the germline V gene, CDR1 is SGHVS and CDR2 is FQNEAQ. This CDR3 reads CASSPGGRNTEAFF. CDR3 nucleotide sequence: TGTGCCAGCAGCCCAGGGGGTAGAAACACTGAAGCTTTCTTT. The full variable domain, completed using reference TRBV7-8 and TRBJ1-1, is GAGVSQSPRYKVAKRGQDVALRCDPISGHVSLFWYQQALGQGPEFLTYFQNEAQLDKSGLPSDRFFAERPEGSVSTLKIQRTQQEDSAVYLCASSPGGRNTEAFFGQGTRLTVV.

This clone was seen a single time. The chain recombines TRBV5-1 with TRBJ2-5; 7 bases are a match to TRBD1. The CDR3 covers 15 residues. With 6 bases clipped from V and 1 base from J, the junction kept 9 bases outside the gene matches. The germline CDR1 and CDR2 sequences are SGHRS and YFSETQ. In DNA, the CDR3 is TGCGCCAGCAATCCGGGACAGCAGTCCCAAGAGACCCAGTACTTC. Its protein is CASNPGQQSQETQYF.

The chain combines TRBV30 with TRBJ2-1; 9 bases agree with TRBD2. The CDR3 extends over 16 amino acids. Germline V gene lookup returns CDR1 GTSNPN and CDR2 SVGIG (reference sequence). V lost 0 bases to trimming and J lost 5 bases; unmatched junction nucleotides: 8. The CDR3 spells CAWSVRAGGGNNEQFF. The CDR3 DNA reads as TGTGCCTGGAGTGTACGAGCGGGAGGAGGGAACAATGAGCAGTTCTTC.

The genes are TRBV6-1 and TRBJ2-1; D gene uncertain. With 5 bases removed from V and 8 bases from J, the gap between germline ends came to 10 bases. The V gene's germline CDR1 is MNHNS and CDR2 SASEGT. The CDR3 runs 12 residues. DNA of the CDR3: TGTGCCAGCAGTCCAAGGAGTGATGAGCAGTTCTTC. Its protein is CASSPRSDEQFF.

The table lists this clone with a count of one. V usage is TRBV9 and J usage is TRBJ1-1; TRBD1 might be the D (5 bases). Germline V lookup: CDR1 SGDLS, CDR2 YYNGEE. V was clipped by 6 bases and J by 1 base, with 10 bases between them. This CDR3 has 13 amino acids. The DNA of the CDR3 is TGTGCCAGCAAGGGGAGGGGGAACACTGAAGCTTTCTTT. As protein: CASKGRGNTEAFF.

The gene calls are TRBV7-6 and TRBJ1-2; perhaps TRBD1 as D (6 bases). The CDR3 is 15 residues long. In germline, CDR1 is SGHVS, CDR2 FNYEAQ. V gave up 5 bases and J gave up 8 bases, with 21 bases separating them. The CDR3 DNA reads as TGTGCCAGCAGCCCCACTCCCGGGACACCGGACGGCTACACCTTC. Protein: CASSPTPGTPDGYTF. The whole variable domain, filled in from reference TRBV7-6 and TRBJ1-2, reads GAGVSQSPRYKVTKRGQDVALRCDPISGHVSLYWYRQALGQGPEFLTYFNYEAQQDKSGLPNDRFSAERPEGSISTLTIQRTEQRDSAMYRCASSPTPGTPDGYTFGSGTRLTVV.

The genes are TRBV5-1 and TRBJ2-7, with 10 bases matching TRBD2. V was pared by 4 bases and J by 0 bases, with 4 bases of the junction left unmatched. Per the germline V gene, CDR1 is SGHRS and CDR2 is YFSETQ. The CDR3 runs 15 residues. DNA of the CDR3: TGCGCCAGCAGCCTCTGGACTAGCGGCTCCTACGAGCAGTACTTC. Translated, it gives CASSLWTSGSYEQYF.

This clone was detected a few times. The chain is built from TRBV11-2 and TRBJ2-2, with D hard to call. With 1 base removed from V and 6 bases from J, the gap between germline ends came to 9 bases. CDR3 length: 14 residues. Germline V gene sequence: CDR1 SGHAT, CDR2 FQNNGV. The CDR3 spells CASSLAQQAGELFF. The DNA for the CDR3 is TGTGCCAGCAGCTTAGCCCAGCAAGCCGGGGAGCTGTTTTTT.

The genes are TRBV19 and TRBJ2-2; D possibly matches TRBD1 or TRBD2 (5 bases each). CDR1 is LNHDA, CDR2 SQIVND, per germline (reference sequence). This CDR3 contains 14 residues. Trimming pared 1 base from V and 6 bases from J, leaving 9 bases between. DNA for the CDR3: TGTGCCAGTAGTATAGGCCCGGGGCCCGGGGAGCTGTTTTTT. It is translated as CASSIGPGPGELFF. Variable domain in full (rest from reference TRBV19 and TRBJ2-2): DGGITQSPKYLFRKEGQNVTLSCEQNLNHDAMYWYRQDPGQGLRLIYYSQIVNDFQKGDIAEGYSVSREKKESFPLTVTSAQKNPTAFYLCASSIGPGPGELFFGEGSRLTVL.

The chain couples TRBV7-3 to TRBJ2-2; D is perhaps TRBD1 or TRBD2 (5 bases each). V gave up 2 bases and J gave up 4 bases, with 8 bases separating them. In germline, CDR1 is SGHTA, CDR2 FQGTGA. The CDR3 is made up of 14 amino acids. CDR3 sequence (DNA): TGTGCCAGCAGCTTATCGGGGACCACCGGGGAGCTGTTTTTT. Encoded protein: CASSLSGTTGELFF.

The chain joins TRBV9 to TRBJ2-7; 9 positions match TRBD1. The ends lost 2 bases at V and 6 bases at J; junction bases unmatched: 3. Germline values: CDR1 SGDLS, CDR2 YYNGEE. This CDR3 comprises 13 residues. CDR3 region: CASSVGTGLEQYF. As DNA, the CDR3 is TGTGCCAGCAGCGTCGGGACAGGGCTCGAGCAGTACTTC.

In its sample, this clone was seen once. This chain connects TRBV9 to TRBJ2-7, with 7 bases that match TRBD2. The CDR3 length is 16 residues. V trimming: 0 bases; J trimming: 0 bases; junction bases outside the gene matches: 6. Germline CDR1 SGDLS, CDR2 YYNGEE. The CDR3 sequence is CASSVASLAVSYEQYF. CDR3 nucleotide sequence: TGTGCCAGCAGCGTAGCATCCCTAGCGGTCTCCTACGAGCAGTACTTC.

This clone appeared once. The genes are TRBV7-9 and TRBJ2-5, with 8 bases matching TRBD2. Germline V gene sequence: CDR1 SEHNR, CDR2 FQNEAQ (reference sequence). After removal of 4 bases from V and 7 bases from J, the junction contained 5 bases not matched to a gene. The CDR3 has 13 residues. In DNA, the CDR3 is TGTGCCAGCAGCTCACTAGCGGACCTGACCCAGTACTTC. This encodes CASSSLADLTQYF. Filled out from reference TRBV7-9 and TRBJ2-5, the complete variable domain reads DTGVSQNPRHKITKRGQNVTFRCDPISEHNRLYWYRQTLGQGPEFLTYFQNEAQLEKSRLLSDRFSAERPKGSFSTLEIQRTEQGDSAMYLCASSSLADLTQYFGPGTRLLVL.

This clone was counted a few times. This chain joins TRBV7-2 and TRBJ1-2; D gene unclear. The CDR3 is 14 amino acids. CDR1 and CDR2 from the germline V gene are SGHTA and FQGNSA. V dropped 0 bases and J dropped 8 bases, with 13 bases sitting between them. The CDR3 region is CASSLAGMSKGYTF. The CDR3, as DNA: TGTGCCAGCAGCTTAGCGGGGATGTCTAAGGGCTACACCTTC.